These T cell receptor beta chains were read from a single sample in a study of T cells in localized non-small cell lung cancer. Assay: immunoSEQ multiplex PCR; the TCRdb copy retains only in-frame clones and omits some. The top ten hold 6.5% to 8% of the sample, which has some 29,000 clones, roughly 86% seen once. This specimen consisted of peripheral blood, obtained before any cancer treatment. All receptors derive from a male donor aged 60 or over with stage I lung adenocarcinoma. Both conserved end residues are part of each CDR3. A D gene is named only where the DNA matches it firmly. Clone size is shown for a subset of rows, as once, few, many or a class of expanded clone.

clone size	V gene	D gene	J gene	CDR3 DNA	CDR3 protein
.	TRBV18	.	TRBJ1-1	TGTGCCAGCTCACCACTGGGAGCCGGGACAACGAACACTGAAGCTTTCTTT	CASSPLGAGTTNTEAFF
once	TRBV11-1	.	TRBJ2-3	TGTGCCAGCAGCCGGAACTGGGACACCGCTAGCACAGATACGCAGTATTTT	CASSRNWDTASTDTQYF
once	TRBV5-8	.	TRBJ2-5	TGTGCCAGCAGCTTGGGCCTTTGGGGGAGTCAAGAGACCCAGTACTTC	CASSLGLWGSQETQYF
once	TRBV2	.	TRBJ1-3	TGTGCCAGCAGTGAAGAAGGAGTCTCTGGAAACACCATATATTTT	CASSEEGVSGNTIYF
.	TRBV5-4	.	TRBJ1-2	TGTGCCAGCAGCCCTGACAGTAACTATGGCTACACCTTC	CASSPDSNYGYTF
.	TRBV2	.	TRBJ2-1	TGTGCCAGCGCTGTCTCGCGGGGTATCCACAATGAGCAGTTCTTC	CASAVSRGIHNEQFF
.	TRBV6-4	TRBD2	TRBJ2-2	TGTGCCAGCAGCCTCAGCGGGGGACTGGCCGGGGAGCTGTTTTTT	CASSLSGGLAGELFF
.	TRBV4-2	TRBD1	TRBJ2-7	TGTGCCAGCAGCCAAGACGCCCACCGCTATAGGGACAGGGGTTTAGACGAGCAGTACTTC	CASSQDAHRYRDRGLDEQYF
.	TRBV5-1	.	TRBJ2-2	TGCGCCAGCAGCTTCTCCGGGACATCTACCGGGGAGCTGTTTTTT	CASSFSGTSTGELFF
once	TRBV7-2	.	TRBJ2-5	TGTGCCAGCAGCTATATGGGGGAGACCCAGTACTTC	CASSYMGETQYF
.	TRBV19	.	TRBJ1-5	TGTGCCAGTACCTCCACTCTCCAGCCCCAGCATTTT	CASTSTLQPQHF
.	TRBV13	.	TRBJ2-3	TGTGCCAGCAGCTTAGGGGGGACTCTCCAGACAGATACGCAGTATTTT	CASSLGGTLQTDTQYF
.	TRBV19	TRBD1	TRBJ1-1	TGTGCCAGTAGTTGGGACAGGTTGAACACTGAAGCTTTCTTT	CASSWDRLNTEAFF
.	TRBV5-1	TRBD1	TRBJ1-1	TGCGCCAGCAGCTTACAGGGGTTCACTGAAGCTTTCTTT	CASSLQGFTEAFF
.	TRBV19	.	TRBJ1-4	TGTGCCAGTAGTACGGACGGAATGGATGAAAAACTGTTTTTT	CASSTDGMDEKLFF
.	TRBV5-1	.	TRBJ1-1	TGCGCCAGCAGCCCAGATTACATGAACACTGAAGCTTTCTTT	CASSPDYMNTEAFF
.	TRBV7-2	TRBD1	TRBJ2-3	TGTGCCAGCAGCTTTACAGGGGCAGATACGCAGTATTTT	CASSFTGADTQYF
.	TRBV21-1	.	TRBJ1-5	TGTGCCAGCAGCAAAGTGAGGGAGGCGGGTCAGCCCCAGCATTTT	CASSKVREAGQPQHF
.	TRBV21-1	.	TRBJ2-7	TGTGCCAGCAGCAACCGACAGGCAACCTACGAGCAGTACTTC	CASSNRQATYEQYF
.	TRBV19	.	TRBJ2-3	TGTGCCAGTGGAACTCCGACTACGCAGTATTTT	CASGTPTTQYF
.	TRBV7-2	.	TRBJ1-2	TGTGCCAGCAGCCCCCAACGGGGGGGCTACACCTTC	CASSPQRGGYTF
few	TRBV7-3	.	TRBJ2-3	TGTGCCAGCGTTATAAGGAAGGGGGGCGGTGAAGGAGATACGCAGTATTTT	CASVIRKGGGEGDTQYF
medium-sized	TRBV9	TRBD2	TRBJ2-1	TGTGCCAGCAGCGTCAGCGGGGGAAACAATGAGCAGTTCTTC	CASSVSGGNNEQFF
.	TRBV9	.	TRBJ2-2	TGCGCCAGCAGCGTCGGGACTAACACCGGGGAGCTGTTTTTT	CASSVGTNTGELFF
.	TRBV6-6	.	TRBJ2-1	TGTGCCAGCAGTGGTGGAGCCCGGGACGGGAATGAGCAGTTCTTC	CASSGGARDGNEQFF
once	TRBV10-3	.	TRBJ1-4	TGTGCCATCAGTGAGTCAGGAGGGCTCGAAAAACTGTTTTTT	CAISESGGLEKLFF
.	TRBV7-2	.	TRBJ2-7	TGTGCCAGCAGCTTAGAACTAAAGCAGTACTTC	CASSLELKQYF
once	TRBV30	.	TRBJ2-2	TGTGCCTGGAGTGCTGTCACCGGGGAGCTGTTTTTT	CAWSAVTGELFF
few	TRBV10-3	.	TRBJ1-5	TGTGCCATCAGTCGAGGGGGGCAGGGGAGCGATCAGCCCCAGCATTTT	CAISRGGQGSDQPQHF
.	TRBV6-5	.	TRBJ2-7	TGTGCCAGCAGTTGCCCCCTGGGGACGGTCGAGCAGTACTTC	CASSCPLGTVEQYF
.	TRBV28	.	TRBJ1-1	TGTGCCAGCAGTTCCCAGGAAGGTGAAGCTTTCTTT	CASSSQEGEAFF
.	TRBV19	.	TRBJ2-7	TGTGCCAGTAGTATAGGGACAGTTCAGTCCTACGAGCAGTACTTC	CASSIGTVQSYEQYF
.	TRBV25-1	TRBD1	TRBJ1-2	TGTGCCAGCAGTGATGGGACAGGTCTGAAGTTC	CASSDGTGLKF
.	TRBV6-6	.	TRBJ1-2	TGTGCCAGCAGTTACGCGGCCCATGGTGGCTACACCTTC	CASSYAAHGGYTF
.	TRBV2	.	TRBJ1-4	TGTGCCAGCTCCGGGTCAGACGCAACTAATGAAAAACTGTTTTTT	CASSGSDATNEKLFF
.	TRBV30	.	TRBJ1-6	TGTGCCTGGAGTGATCAGGGACGTTCACCCCTCCACTTT	CAWSDQGRSPLHF
.	TRBV10-3	.	TRBJ2-2	TGTGCCATCAGTGCGATTGGGGCCTTGGGAACCGGGGAGCTGTTTTTT	CAISAIGALGTGELFF
.	TRBV29-1	TRBD1	TRBJ1-1	TGCAGCGTCATGCCGGGACAGGGGAGCACTGAAGCTTTCTTT	CSVMPGQGSTEAFF
.	TRBV6-1	TRBD1	TRBJ1-5	TGTGCCAGCAGTGGGAATCCCTGGACAGGGGCTTATAGCAATCAGCCCCAGCATTTT	CASSGNPWTGAYSNQPQHF
few	TRBV28	TRBD1	TRBJ1-1	TGTGCCAGCAGTTCGGGACAGTTAGGTGAAGCTTTCTTT	CASSSGQLGEAFF
.	TRBV10-3	TRBD1	TRBJ1-6	TGTGCCATCAGTGAGTTCCGACCAGGGGGCGATTCACCCCTCCACTTT	CAISEFRPGGDSPLHF
.	TRBV6-1	.	TRBJ1-3	TGTGCCAGCGCGGACGGAAGCTCTGGAAACACCATATATTTT	CASADGSSGNTIYF
.	TRBV5-6	.	TRBJ1-6	TGTGCCAGCAGCGCGTGGATGTATAATTCACCCCTCCACTTT	CASSAWMYNSPLHF
.	TRBV19	.	TRBJ2-7	TGTGCCAGTAGTAGCAGGGTCGGCGAGCAGTACTTC	CASSSRVGEQYF
.	TRBV7-6	.	TRBJ2-5	TGTGCCAGCAGCCTAAGGGACCCGGAGACCCAGTACTTC	CASSLRDPETQYF
.	TRBV4-3	TRBD1	TRBJ1-3	TGCGCCAGCAGCCAAGATGGGACAGGGGCGTTGGCTGGAAACACCATATATTTT	CASSQDGTGALAGNTIYF
once	TRBV15	.	TRBJ2-1	TGTGCCACCAGCAGAGTTGGCAATGAGCAGTTCTTC	CATSRVGNEQFF
once	TRBV19	.	TRBJ1-2	TGTGCCAGTAGTCTGGGGATTTCCGATTATGGCTACACCTTC	CASSLGISDYGYTF
.	TRBV28	TRBD2	TRBJ2-7	TGTGCCAGCAGTTCAACAAGCGGGGGAAAATACGAGCAGTACTTC	CASSSTSGGKYEQYF
.	TRBV7-2	.	TRBJ2-7	TGTGCCAGCAGCTTAGCTTTCGGGCCCTCCTACGAGCAGTACTTC	CASSLAFGPSYEQYF
.	TRBV6-1	.	TRBJ1-5	TGTGCCAGCAGTGTAGCGGAAGACCAGCCCCAGCATTTT	CASSVAEDQPQHF
.	TRBV18	.	TRBJ2-1	TGTGCCAGCTCACCCCCCCAGCCAGGGTATAATGAGCAGTTCTTC	CASSPPQPGYNEQFF
once	TRBV28	.	TRBJ1-2	TGTGCCAGCAGTTTTACGGAACTCTATGGCTACACCTTC	CASSFTELYGYTF
.	TRBV2	TRBD1	TRBJ2-3	TGTGCCAGCAGCCGGGACAGGGGGCAAACAGATACGCAGTATTTT	CASSRDRGQTDTQYF
.	TRBV7-7	.	TRBJ1-2	TGTGCCAGCAGATTCAGACAGGACCCTAACTATGGCTACACCTTC	CASRFRQDPNYGYTF
.	TRBV19	TRBD1	TRBJ1-1	TGTGCCAGTAGTGCCAGGGGGCCCATGAACACTGAAGCTTTCTTT	CASSARGPMNTEAFF
once	TRBV6-5	.	TRBJ1-4	TGTGCCAGCAGTTACTCCCTGTCGGGGGGCGAAAAACTGTTTTTT	CASSYSLSGGEKLFF